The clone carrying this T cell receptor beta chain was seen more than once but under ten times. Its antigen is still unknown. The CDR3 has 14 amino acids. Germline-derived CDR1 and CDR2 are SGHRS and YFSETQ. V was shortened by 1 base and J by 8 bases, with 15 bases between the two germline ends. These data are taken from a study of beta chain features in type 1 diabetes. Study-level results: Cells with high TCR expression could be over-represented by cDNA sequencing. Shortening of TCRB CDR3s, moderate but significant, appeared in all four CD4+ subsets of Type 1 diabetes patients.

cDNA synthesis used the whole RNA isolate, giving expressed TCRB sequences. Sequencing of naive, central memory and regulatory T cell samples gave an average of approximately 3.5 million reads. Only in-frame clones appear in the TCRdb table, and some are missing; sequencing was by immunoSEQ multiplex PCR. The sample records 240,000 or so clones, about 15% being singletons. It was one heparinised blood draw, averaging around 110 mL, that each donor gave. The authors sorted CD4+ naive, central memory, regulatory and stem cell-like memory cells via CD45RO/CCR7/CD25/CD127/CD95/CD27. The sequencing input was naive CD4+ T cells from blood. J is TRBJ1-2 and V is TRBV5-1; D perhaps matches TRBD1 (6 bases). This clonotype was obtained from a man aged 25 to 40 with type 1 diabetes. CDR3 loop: CASSLWAGADGYTF. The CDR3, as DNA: TGCGCCAGCAGCTTGTGGGCAGGGGCCGACGGCTACACCTTC. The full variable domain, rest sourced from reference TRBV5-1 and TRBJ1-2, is KAGVTQTPRYLIKTRGQQVTLSCSPISGHRSVSWYQQTPGQGLQFLFEYFSETQRNKGNFPGRFSGRQFSNSRSEMNVSTLELGDSALYLCASSLWAGADGYTFGSGTRLTVV.